These T cell receptor beta chains were read from a single sample in a study of blood T cell repertoires in COVID-19. Clones were sequenced by immunoSEQ multiplex PCR, and TCRdb holds only the in-frame ones, with some missing. The table has 50,000 to 55,000 clones, approximately 80% seen once. The sequenced sample was peripheral blood. These receptor sequences come from a human donor in a cohort sampled during active COVID-19. Both conserved end residues are part of each CDR3. D genes are given only for firm matches. Rows may omit the clone size; those that give it use once, few, many or a size class.

d_gene	j_gene	v_gene	abundance	CDR3nt	CDR3aa
-	TRBJ1-2	TRBV13	-	TGTGCCAGCCAGGGGAACTATGGCTACACCTTC	CASQGNYGYTF
TRBD1	TRBJ2-7	TRBV13	-	TGTGCCAGCAGCTTAGAGGGACAGGCAATTAACGAGCAGTACTTC	CASSLEGQAINEQYF
TRBD2	TRBJ2-1	TRBV14	-	TGTGCCAGCAGCCTCCCCCGGCGAGGGACTAGCCTCCGTAATGAGCAGTTCTTC	CASSLPRRGTSLRNEQFF
-	TRBJ1-2	TRBV6-2/TRBV6-3	-	TGTGCCAGCAGTTCCAGTCTCTATGGCTACACCTTC	CASSSSLYGYTF
TRBD1	TRBJ2-6	TRBV7-3	once	TGTGCCAGCAGCCCTGACAGGGGTCCGGGGGCCAACGTCCTGACTTTC	CASSPDRGPGANVLTF
TRBD2	TRBJ2-1	TRBV28	-	TGTGCCGGGGCCCAGCAGAGCGGGAGCAATGAGCAGTTCTTC	CAGAQQSGSNEQFF
-	TRBJ1-2	TRBV10-3	-	TGTGCCACCCTCAACCCCAGGGGCCGTAGGCCCTATGGCTACACCTTC	CATLNPRGRRPYGYTF
TRBD2	TRBJ2-4	TRBV7-2	-	TGTGCCAGCAGCTTGGCGAGCGGGGGGGTTGCGGGGAACATTCAGTACTTC	CASSLASGGVAGNIQYF
-	TRBJ2-7	TRBV7-9	-	TGTGCCCTAAAGTCAGGGAGGAACGAGCAGTACTTC	CALKSGRNEQYF
-	TRBJ2-1	TRBV3-1/TRBV3-2	-	TGTGCCAGCAGCCAAGATCGAGCCACAGGGAATGACTACAATGAGCAGTTCTTC	CASSQDRATGNDYNEQFF
-	TRBJ1-1	TRBV7-8	-	TGTGCCAGCAGCGCCAGATTATTCAACACTGAAGCTTTCTTT	CASSARLFNTEAFF
TRBD2	TRBJ2-7	TRBV4-1	-	TGCGCCAGCAGCCAGGGGCTCGCGGGGGGCCTTCAAACCTACGAGCAGTACTTC	CASSQGLAGGLQTYEQYF
TRBD1	TRBJ2-1	TRBV29-1	medium-sized	TGCAGCGTTGAAGACTATGGCACAGGGGGCTCCTACAATGAGCAGTTCTTC	CSVEDYGTGGSYNEQFF
-	TRBJ2-3	TRBV5-5	-	TGTGCCAGCAGCCCAGGCCGTCCTGATACGCAGTATTTT	CASSPGRPDTQYF
-	TRBJ2-2	TRBV27	-	TGTGCCAGCAAAAGGAGTAGTAGGACCGGGGAGCTGTTTTTT	CASKRSSRTGELFF
-	TRBJ2-1	TRBV7-9	-	TGTGCCAGCAGCCCCGCGAGGGGGGGGTACAATGAGCAGTTCTTC	CASSPARGGYNEQFF
-	TRBJ2-3	TRBV7-8	-	TGTGCCAGCAGCCCACCTCGAGCGGATACGCAGTATTTT	CASSPPRADTQYF
TRBD1	TRBJ2-7	TRBV11-2	-	TGTGCCAGCAGCAAACTCCCGACAGGGATCTACGAGCAGTACTTC	CASSKLPTGIYEQYF
-	TRBJ1-6	TRBV11-1	-	TGTGCCAGCAGCCGGCCCACGGGGTCAATGGATTCACCCCTCCACTTT	CASSRPTGSMDSPLHF
-	TRBJ1-4	TRBV7-6	-	TGTGCCAGCAGCCCGATACCTGGAGGTCGGGATGAAAAACTGTTTTTT	CASSPIPGGRDEKLFF
TRBD1	TRBJ2-2	TRBV7-9	few	TGTGCCAGCTGCTACCCTGAGGGACAGATCGACCCCGGGGAGCTGTTTTTT	CASCYPEGQIDPGELFF
-	TRBJ2-7	TRBV10-1	-	TGCGCCAGCAGAGCCACCCTGACAGGCGAGCAGTACTTC	CASRATLTGEQYF
TRBD2	TRBJ2-7	TRBV4-1	-	TGCGCCAGCAGCCAACCGCGGACTAGCGGTAGGAACGGGCAGTACTTC	CASSQPRTSGRNGQYF
TRBD1	TRBJ2-3	TRBV7-9	-	TGTGCCAGCAGGACAGGGGTTACGCAGTATTTT	CASRTGVTQYF